The 7 T cell receptor beta chains below all came from one sample that was sequenced in a study of CD8+CD57+ T cells in acquired aplastic anemia. For CDR3 and TCR beta VDJ profiling, genomic DNA was the template used. From the reads, TCRdb called clonotypes with MiXCR, one entry per CDR3 protein. The table includes about 270,000 distinct CDR3 sequences, 50% to 70% detected once. Sequenced material: sorted CD4+, CD8+, or CD8+CD57+ T cells (not recorded which) from PBMCs. All receptors derive from a human donor with severe aplastic anemia or a healthy control (not recorded which).

This clonotype was seen once. The rearrangement joins TRBV7-2 to TRBJ2-7, with 9 positions matching TRBD2. CDR3 size: 18 residues. After removal of 1 base from V and 0 bases from J, the junction contained 10 bases not matched to a gene. Per the germline V gene, CDR1 is SGHTA and CDR2 is FQGNSA. The DNA for the CDR3 is TGTGCCAGCAGCTTAGAAATCGGGGGACTAGCCTACTCCTACGAGCAGTACTTC. Its protein is CASSLEIGGLAYSYEQYF.

The chain recombines TRBV18 with TRBJ1-5; D is ambiguous. Deletions cut 3 bases from V and 6 bases from J, with 12 bases between. From germline, CDR1 is KGHSH and CDR2 LQKENI. The CDR3 is 14 amino acids. The CDR3 DNA follows: TGTGCCAGCTCACCGGATTATTCGAGTCAGCCCCAGCATTTT. Translation gives CASSPDYSSQPQHF.

Worth noting for this clonotype: This may be a read error: a much more frequent sequence differs by one nucleotide. The V call is TRBV30, the J call TRBJ1-6; D remains unclear. Germline loops: CDR1 GTSNPN, CDR2 SVGIG (reference sequence). Deletions cut 7 bases from V and 9 bases from J, with 19 bases between. The CDR3 has 14 amino acids. The CDR3 loop is CAFHGPVGSSPLHF. CDR3 sequence (DNA): TGTGCCTTCCATGGGCCCGTCGGGAGTTCACCCCTCCACTTT.

This clonotype was counted ten times or more. This chain connects TRBV3-1 to TRBJ1-6; D remains ambiguous. Trimming pared 1 base from V and 0 bases from J, leaving 16 bases between. The germline V gene encodes CDR1 LGHDT and CDR2 YNNKEL (reference sequence). There are 19 residues in the CDR3. The CDR3 nucleotides read TGTGCCAGCAGCCAAGCGCCTCCTCGGCTGAGCTCCTATAATTCACCCCTCCACTTT. This codes for CASSQAPPRLSSYNSPLHF.

Ten or more counts support this clonotype. Written as DNA, the CDR3 is TGTGCCAGCAGCGTCGGGGGGCCCGAGGGGACCCAGTACTTC. The encoded protein is CASSVGGPEGTQYF. The gene calls are TRBV9 and TRBJ2-5; D possibly corresponds to TRBD2 (7 bases). This CDR3 has 14 residues. Between the trimmed V and J ends, which lost 2 bases and 7 bases, there was a span of 15 bases. Germline-derived CDR1 and CDR2 are SGDLS and YYNGEE.

The rearrangement uses TRBV7-2 and TRBJ2-1, with 13 nucleotides matching TRBD2. Germline CDR1 is SGHTA and CDR2 is FQGNSA. Trimming at V came to 3 bases and at J to 10 bases, leaving 0 bases not matched to a gene. The CDR3 runs to 13 residues. CDR3 bases: TGTGCCAGCAGCTTGACTAGCGGGGGGGAGCAGTTCTTC. This translates into CASSLTSGGEQFF.

This clonotype was picked up a small number of times. The chain recombines TRBV9 with TRBJ1-6, with D uncertain. Germline loops: CDR1 SGDLS, CDR2 YYNGEE. The CDR3 is 14 amino acids. V lost 3 bases, J lost 5 bases, and 9 bases lay in between. The CDR3 DNA reads TGTGCCAGCAGCGGTAGGACGGATAATTCACCCCTCCACTTT. This translates into CASSGRTDNSPLHF. Looking up the rest from reference TRBV9 and TRBJ1-6 gives the full variable domain: DSGVTQTPKHLITATGQRVTLRCSPRSGDLSVYWYQQSLDQGLQFLIQYYNGEERAKGNILERFSAQQFPDLHSELNLSSLELGDSALYFCASSGRTDNSPLHFGNGTRLTVT.